The present T cell receptor beta chain was sequenced within a study of control samples from healthy donors and cancer patients. Generated by immunoSEQ multiplex PCR, the TCRdb table keeps only in-frame clones and is missing some. Altogether some 120,000 clones are present, roughly 90% being singletons, with the ten largest covering 6% to 8%. The CDR3 totals 15 residues. V lost 3 bases and J lost 0, with 9 bases in between. CDR1 and CDR2 from the germline V gene are GTSNPN and SVGIG (reference sequence). The sequenced sample was blood. The receptor comes from a young woman in good health. The chain is built from TRBV30 and TRBJ2-6; D may correspond to TRBD1 or TRBD2 (5 bases each). CDR3 loop: CAWSGARSGANVLTF. The CDR3 DNA reads TGTGCCTGGAGCGGGGCCCGCTCTGGGGCCAACGTCCTGACTTTC. Full variable domain (missing parts from reference TRBV30 and TRBJ2-6): SQTIHQWPATLVQPVGSPLSLECTVEGTSNPNLYWYRQAAGRGLQLLFYSVGIGQISSEVPQNLSASRPQDRQFILSSKKLLLSDSGFYLCAWSGARSGANVLTFGAGSRLTVL.